Sequencing of this T cell receptor beta chain was carried out in a study of control samples from healthy donors and cancer patients. The assay was immunoSEQ multiplex PCR, and TCRdb's table has in-frame clones only and misses some. The repertoire holds about 120,000 clones, with approximately 93% as singletons. CDR1 and CDR2 (germline): MDHEN, SYDVKM. This CDR3 has 13 amino acids. Deletions cut 3 bases from V and 8 bases from J, with 11 bases between. This TCR was recovered from a young man in good health. The chain uses TRBV28 and TRBJ1-3, with D maybe TRBD1 (6 bases). The sequencing input was blood. CDR3 region: CASSFEGVHTIYF. In DNA form, the CDR3 reads TGTGCCAGCAGTTTTGAGGGGGTCCACACCATATATTTT.